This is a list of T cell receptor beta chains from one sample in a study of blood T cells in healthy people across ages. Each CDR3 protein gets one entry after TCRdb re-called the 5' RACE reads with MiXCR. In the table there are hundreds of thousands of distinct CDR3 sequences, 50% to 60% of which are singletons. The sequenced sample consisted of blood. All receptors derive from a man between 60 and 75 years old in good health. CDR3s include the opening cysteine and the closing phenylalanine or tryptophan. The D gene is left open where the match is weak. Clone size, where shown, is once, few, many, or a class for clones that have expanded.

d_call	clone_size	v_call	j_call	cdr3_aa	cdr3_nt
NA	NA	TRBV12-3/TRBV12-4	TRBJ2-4	CASKQEGLAAAKNIQYF	TGTGCCAGCAAACAGGAAGGTCTCGCCGCAGCCAAAAACATTCAGTACTTC
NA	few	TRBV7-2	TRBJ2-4	CASSPDSGTKNIQYF	TGTGCCAGCAGCCCTGATTCCGGGACCAAAAACATTCAGTACTTC
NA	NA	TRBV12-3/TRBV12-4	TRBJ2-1	CASRAGTRINEQFF	TGTGCCAGCAGAGCCGGGACCCGGATCAATGAGCAGTTCTTC
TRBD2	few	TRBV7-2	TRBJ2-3	CASSLADAGGSRGGEYF	TGTGCCAGCAGCTTAGCGGACGCGGGGGGGTCCCGCGGTGGGGAGTATTTT
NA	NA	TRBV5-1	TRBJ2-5	CASRAGAGVGETQYF	TGCGCCAGCAGAGCCGGGGCAGGGGTTGGAGAGACCCAGTACTTC
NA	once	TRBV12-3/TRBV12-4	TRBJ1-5	CASTTQGSGNQPQHF	TGTGCCAGCACTACACAGGGTTCAGGCAATCAGCCCCAGCATTTT
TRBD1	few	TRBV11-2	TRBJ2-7	CASSLVPDRVYEQYF	TGTGCCAGCAGCTTAGTTCCGGACAGGGTTTACGAGCAGTACTTC
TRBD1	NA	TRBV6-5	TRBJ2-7	CASSYSRTGDSYEQYF	TGTGCCAGCAGTTACTCGAGGACAGGGGACTCCTACGAGCAGTACTTC
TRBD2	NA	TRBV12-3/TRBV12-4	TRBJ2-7	CASSTGTSGPLTYEQYF	TGTGCCAGCAGCACCGGGACTAGCGGACCTTTGACCTACGAGCAGTACTTC
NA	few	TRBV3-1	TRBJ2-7	CASSHEIGLAGRAYEQYF	TGTGCCAGCAGCCATGAGATTGGGTTGGCGGGGAGAGCCTACGAGCAGTACTTC
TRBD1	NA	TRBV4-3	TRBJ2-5	CASSQEGQGGGETQYF	TGCGCCAGCAGCCAAGAGGGACAGGGAGGTGGGGAGACCCAGTACTTC
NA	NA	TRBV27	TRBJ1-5	CASSRRENQPQHF	TGTGCCAGCAGTAGACGGGAGAATCAGCCCCAGCATTTT
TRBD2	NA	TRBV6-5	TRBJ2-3	CASSSRFSGGVADTQYF	TGTGCCAGCAGTTCGAGGTTTAGCGGGGGGGTGGCAGATACGCAGTATTTT
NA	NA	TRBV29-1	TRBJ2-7	CSASTSPTYEQYF	TGCAGCGCTTCCACTAGCCCAACCTACGAGCAGTACTTC
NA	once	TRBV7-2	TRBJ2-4	CASNPGGSSAKNIQYF	TGTGCCAGCAACCCTGGAGGCTCATCGGCCAAAAACATTCAGTACTTC
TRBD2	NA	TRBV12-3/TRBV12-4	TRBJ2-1	CASSEQNQAGVEQFF	TGTGCCAGCAGTGAACAAAACCAAGCGGGAGTGGAACAGTTCTTC
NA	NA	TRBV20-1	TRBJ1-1	CSAALPVNTEAFF	TGCAGTGCTGCTTTGCCCGTGAACACTGAAGCTTTCTTT
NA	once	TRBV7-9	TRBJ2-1	CASSSSGRYEQFF	TGTGCCAGCAGCTCATCGGGGAGATATGAGCAGTTCTTC
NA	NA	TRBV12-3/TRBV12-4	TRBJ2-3	CASSPSWCTQYF	TGTGCCAGCAGCCCCTCCTGGTGTACGCAGTATTTT
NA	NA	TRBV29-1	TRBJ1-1	CSVDGRGGPTEAFF	TGCAGCGTTGACGGCCGGGGGGGGCCAACTGAAGCTTTCTTT
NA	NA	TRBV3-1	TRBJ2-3	CASSQRGATSTDTQYF	TGTGCCAGCAGCCAGAGGGGGGCAACCAGCACAGATACGCAGTATTTT
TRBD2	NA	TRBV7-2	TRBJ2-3	CASSPAGGPTDTQYF	TGTGCCAGCAGTCCAGCGGGAGGGCCCACAGATACGCAGTATTTT
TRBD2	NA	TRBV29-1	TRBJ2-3	CSVRRELAADTQYF	TGCAGCGTCCGAAGGGAACTAGCGGCAGATACGCAGTATTTT
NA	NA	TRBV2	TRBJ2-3	CASSESSLSTDTQYF	TGTGCCAGCAGTGAGAGTAGCCTTAGCACAGATACGCAGTATTTT
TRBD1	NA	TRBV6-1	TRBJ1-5	CASSERRRGGNQPQHF	TGTGCCAGCAGTGAAAGACGCAGGGGGGGCAATCAGCCCCAGCATTTT
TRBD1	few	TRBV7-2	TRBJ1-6	CASSLQGAIRSPLHF	TGTGCCAGCAGCTTACAGGGGGCTATACGTTCACCCCTCCACTTT
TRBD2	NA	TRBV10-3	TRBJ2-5	CAISIAGAGETQYF	TGTGCCATCAGTATAGCGGGAGCTGGCGAGACCCAGTACTTC
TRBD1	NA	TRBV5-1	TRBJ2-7	CASSLGQGASRLAGEQYF	TGCGCCAGCAGCTTGGGGCAGGGGGCATCTCGATTGGCCGGCGAGCAGTACTTC
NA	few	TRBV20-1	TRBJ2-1	CSAGGDNEQFF	TGCAGTGCTGGCGGGGACAATGAGCAGTTCTTC
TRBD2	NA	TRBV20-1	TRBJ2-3	CSATRTSGRDQYTDTQYF	TGCAGTGCTACAAGGACTAGCGGGAGGGATCAGTACACAGATACGCAGTATTTT
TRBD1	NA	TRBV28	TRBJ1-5	CASSQNNRGSSQPQHF	TGTGCCAGCAGTCAAAACAACAGGGGAAGTAGTCAGCCCCAGCATTTT
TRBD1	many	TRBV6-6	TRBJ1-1	CACSDRGITEAFF	TGTGCCTGCTCGGACAGGGGAATCACTGAAGCTTTCTTT
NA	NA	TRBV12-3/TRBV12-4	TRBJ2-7	CASKVSGATYEQYF	TGTGCCAGCAAAGTTTCCGGGGCTACTTACGAGCAGTACTTC
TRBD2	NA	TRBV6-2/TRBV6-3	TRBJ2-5	CASSYIGRETQYF	TGTGCCAGCAGTTATATCGGGAGGGAGACCCAGTACTTC
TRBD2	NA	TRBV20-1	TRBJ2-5	CSARVTSGGNQETQYF	TGCAGTGCTAGAGTTACTAGCGGGGGCAACCAAGAGACCCAGTACTTC
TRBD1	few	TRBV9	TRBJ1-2	CASSVYDRVGNYGYTF	TGTGCCAGCAGCGTATACGACAGGGTTGGTAACTATGGCTACACCTTC
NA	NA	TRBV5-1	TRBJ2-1	CASSLGQAYSEQFF	TGCGCCAGCAGCTTGGGACAGGCGTACAGTGAGCAGTTCTTC
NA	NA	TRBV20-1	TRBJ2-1	CSARDGGRASYNEQFF	TGCAGTGCTAGAGATGGAGGGAGAGCCTCCTACAATGAGCAGTTCTTC
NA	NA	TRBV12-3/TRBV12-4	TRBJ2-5	CASSHASPSRAETQYF	TGTGCCAGCAGCCACGCTTCCCCCTCTCGTGCTGAGACCCAGTACTTC
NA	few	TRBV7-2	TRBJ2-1	CASSLEYRGRGPYNEQFF	TGTGCCAGCAGCTTAGAATATAGGGGCAGGGGCCCATACAATGAGCAGTTCTTC
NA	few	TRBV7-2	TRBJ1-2	CASSLIAQGSGYTF	TGTGCCAGCAGCTTAATCGCCCAGGGTAGTGGCTACACCTTC
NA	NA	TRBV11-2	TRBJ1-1	CATSLRVTEAFF	TGTGCCACCTCTCTGAGGGTCACTGAAGCTTTCTTT
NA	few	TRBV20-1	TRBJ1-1	CSAPSGILGTEAFF	TGCAGTGCTCCCTCAGGGATCTTGGGCACTGAAGCTTTCTTT
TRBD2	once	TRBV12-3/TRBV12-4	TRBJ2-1	CASSLTGTSGASYNEQFF	TGTGCCAGCAGTCTAACCGGGACTAGCGGGGCCTCCTACAATGAGCAGTTCTTC
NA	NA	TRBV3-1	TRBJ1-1	CASSLARGTEAFF	TGTGCCAGCAGCCTTGCCCGGGGGACTGAAGCTTTCTTT
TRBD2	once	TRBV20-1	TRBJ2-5	CSAREPLSSGVSETQYF	TGCAGTGCTAGAGAACCCCTGTCTAGCGGGGTCTCGGAGACCCAGTACTTC
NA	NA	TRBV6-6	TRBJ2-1	CASSSDTGGNEQFF	TGTGCCAGCAGTTCCGATACCGGGGGCAATGAGCAGTTCTTC
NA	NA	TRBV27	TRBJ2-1	CASSLWPPSASYNEQFF	TGTGCCAGCAGTTTATGGCCCCCAAGCGCCTCCTACAATGAGCAGTTCTTC
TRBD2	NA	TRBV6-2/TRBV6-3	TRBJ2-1	CASSSWASGRNEQFF	TGTGCCAGCAGTTCCTGGGCTAGCGGGAGGAATGAGCAGTTCTTC
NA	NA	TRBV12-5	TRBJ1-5	CASGLKAAGDQPQHF	TGTGCTAGTGGCTTGAAGGCGGCGGGAGATCAGCCCCAGCATTTT
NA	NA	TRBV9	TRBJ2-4	CASSVGGDQNIQYF	TGTGCCAGCAGCGTAGGGGGGGACCAAAACATTCAGTACTTC
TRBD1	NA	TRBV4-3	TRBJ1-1	CASSQGPQGQGRGTEAFF	TGCGCCAGCAGCCAAGGACCCCAGGGACAGGGGAGAGGCACTGAAGCTTTCTTT
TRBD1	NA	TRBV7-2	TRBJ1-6	CASSERTGSYNSPLHF	TGTGCCAGCAGCGAACGGACAGGGTCCTATAATTCACCCCTCCACTTT
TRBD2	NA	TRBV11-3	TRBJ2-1	CASSRASGYNEQFF	TGTGCCAGCAGCCGGGCTAGCGGCTACAATGAGCAGTTCTTC
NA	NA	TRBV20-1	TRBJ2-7	CSAPLGAGARYEQYF	TGCAGTGCCCCCCTGGGGGCGGGAGCTAGGTACGAGCAGTACTTC
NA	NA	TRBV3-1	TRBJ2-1	CASTKGTSYNEQFF	TGTGCCAGCACCAAGGGCACCTCCTACAATGAGCAGTTCTTC
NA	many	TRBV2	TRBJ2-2	CASSEARLNTGELFF	TGTGCCAGCAGTGAAGCCCGCCTGAACACCGGGGAGCTGTTTTTT